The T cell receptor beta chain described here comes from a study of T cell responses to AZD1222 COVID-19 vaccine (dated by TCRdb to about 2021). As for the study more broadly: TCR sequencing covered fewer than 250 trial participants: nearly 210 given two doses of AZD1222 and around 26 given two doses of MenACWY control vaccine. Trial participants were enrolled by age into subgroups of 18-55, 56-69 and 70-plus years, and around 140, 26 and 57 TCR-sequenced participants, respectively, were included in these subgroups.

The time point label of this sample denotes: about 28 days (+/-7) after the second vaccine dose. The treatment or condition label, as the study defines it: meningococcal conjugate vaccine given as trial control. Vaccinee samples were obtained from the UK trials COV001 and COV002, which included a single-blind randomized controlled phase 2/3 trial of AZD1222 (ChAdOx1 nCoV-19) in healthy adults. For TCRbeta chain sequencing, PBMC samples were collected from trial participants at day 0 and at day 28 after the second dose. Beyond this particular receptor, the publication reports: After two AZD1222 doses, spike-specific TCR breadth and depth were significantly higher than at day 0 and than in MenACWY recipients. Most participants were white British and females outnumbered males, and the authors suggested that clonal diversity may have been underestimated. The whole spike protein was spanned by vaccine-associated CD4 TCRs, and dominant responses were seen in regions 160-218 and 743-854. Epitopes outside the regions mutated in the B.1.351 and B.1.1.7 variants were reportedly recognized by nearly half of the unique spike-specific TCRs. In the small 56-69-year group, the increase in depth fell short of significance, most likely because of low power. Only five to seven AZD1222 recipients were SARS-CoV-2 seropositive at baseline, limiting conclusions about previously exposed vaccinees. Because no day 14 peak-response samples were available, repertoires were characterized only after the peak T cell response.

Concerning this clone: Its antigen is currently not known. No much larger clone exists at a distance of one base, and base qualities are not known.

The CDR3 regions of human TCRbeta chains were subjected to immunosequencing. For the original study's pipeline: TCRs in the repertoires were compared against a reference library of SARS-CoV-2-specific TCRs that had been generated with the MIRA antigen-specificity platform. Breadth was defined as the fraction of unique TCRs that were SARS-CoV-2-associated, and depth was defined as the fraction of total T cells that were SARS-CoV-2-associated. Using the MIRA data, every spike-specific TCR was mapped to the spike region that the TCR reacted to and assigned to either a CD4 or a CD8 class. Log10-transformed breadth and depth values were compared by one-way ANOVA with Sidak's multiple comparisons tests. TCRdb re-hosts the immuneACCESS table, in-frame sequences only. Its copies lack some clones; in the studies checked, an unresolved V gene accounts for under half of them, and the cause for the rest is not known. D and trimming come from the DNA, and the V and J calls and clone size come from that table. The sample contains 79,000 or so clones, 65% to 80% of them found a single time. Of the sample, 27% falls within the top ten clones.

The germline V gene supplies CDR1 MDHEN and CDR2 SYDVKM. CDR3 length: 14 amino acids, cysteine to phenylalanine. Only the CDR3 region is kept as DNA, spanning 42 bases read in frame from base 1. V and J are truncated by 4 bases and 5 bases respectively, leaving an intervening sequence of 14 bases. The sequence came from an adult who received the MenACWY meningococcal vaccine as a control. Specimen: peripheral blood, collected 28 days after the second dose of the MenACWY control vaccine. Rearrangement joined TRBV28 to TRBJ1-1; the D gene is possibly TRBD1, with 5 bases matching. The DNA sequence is TGTGCCAGCAGTTCTCCCCCCGGGGGGACTGAAGCTTTCTTT. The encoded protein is CASSSPPGGTEAFF.